The 23 T cell receptor beta chains presented below share a single source sample, sequenced in a study of shared clonotypes between healthy human individuals. This table comes from immunoSEQ multiplex PCR, and its TCRdb copy is limited to in-frame clones, with some not included. The data show over a million clones, about 84% seen once. The sample was memory CD4+ T cells from PBMCs. Subset meaning: CD45RA-negative fraction. The source of these receptors is a man aged 18 to 30 in good health. Some clones in this sample may be carry-over from other donors' samples.

The V and J genes are TRBV28 and TRBJ2-7, with 9 bases lining up with TRBD1. Germline V CDR1 and CDR2: MDHEN, SYDVKM. This CDR3 is 13 amino acids long. After removal of 8 bases from V and 6 bases from J, the junction contained 8 bases not matched to a gene. The CDR3 loop is CASLGQGVREQYF. In DNA form, the CDR3 reads TGTGCCAGCCTGGGACAGGGTGTCCGCGAGCAGTACTTC. The full variable domain, with the rest looked up from reference TRBV28 and TRBJ2-7, is DVKVTQSSRYLVKRTGEKVFLECVQDMDHENMFWYRQDPGLGLRLIYFSYDVKMKEKGDIPEGYSVSREKKERFSLILESASTNQTSMYLCASLGQGVREQYFGPGTRLTVT.

The chain uses TRBV18 and TRBJ2-7; 8 bases map to TRBD1. The CDR3 consists of 14 residues. Trimming at V came to 4 bases and at J to 5 bases, leaving 7 bases not matched to a gene. Germline values: CDR1 KGHSH, CDR2 LQKENI. CDR3 region: CASSLLLQGDEQYF. The CDR3 bases are TGTGCCAGCTCACTTCTCCTACAGGGGGACGAGCAGTACTTC. Supplemented by reference TRBV18 and TRBJ2-7, the full variable domain reads NAGVMQNPRHLVRRRGQEARLRCSPMKGHSHVYWYRQLPEEGLKFMVYLQKENIIDESGMPKERFSAEFPKEGPSILRIQQVVRGDSAAYFCASSLLLQGDEQYFGPGTRLTVT.

V is TRBV5-1 and J is TRBJ2-5; 11 bases agree with TRBD2. The germline V gene has CDR1 SGHRS and CDR2 YFSETQ. The CDR3 has 16 residues. Trimming cost V 5 bases and J 1 base; bases outside gene matches: 7. This chain's CDR3 is CASRTGTSGFQETQYF. CDR3 DNA sequence: TGCGCCAGCAGGACAGGGACTAGCGGATTCCAAGAGACCCAGTACTTC.

This sequence joins TRBV6-6 and TRBJ2-3; the match to TRBD2 covers 7 bases. The CDR3 has 14 amino acids. CDR1 and CDR2 from the germline V gene are MNHNY and SVGAGI (reference sequence). The ends lost 7 bases at V and 2 bases at J; junction bases unmatched: 6. The CDR3: CASTPGRVTDTQYF. The CDR3 nucleotides read TGTGCCAGCACGCCGGGGAGGGTCACAGATACGCAGTATTTT.

The V call is TRBV18, the J call TRBJ1-4; unclear D gene. The V end was cut by 2 bases, the J end by 6 bases, with 13 bases between. The CDR3 has 15 amino acids. Germline values: CDR1 KGHSH, CDR2 LQKENI. The CDR3 nucleotides read TGTGCCAGCTCACCAAATCAAGTGTCTTATGAAAAACTGTTTTTT. Amino acids: CASSPNQVSYEKLFF.

This clone was found once. This chain connects TRBV7-3 to TRBJ2-3; no clear D gene. Trimming shortened V by 6 bases and J by 2 bases, and 6 bases separated the two germline ends. The CDR3 loop spans 12 amino acids. CDR1 and CDR2 from the germline V gene are SGHTA and FQGTGA. CDR3 in DNA: TGTGCCAGCAGTTCAAACACAGATACGCAGTATTTT. Protein: CASSSNTDTQYF.

This clone was counted at least ten times. The rearrangement uses TRBV5-4 and TRBJ1-1; 8 bases are shared with TRBD1. Trimming took 6 bases from V and 2 from J; bases not matched to a gene: 6. Germline-derived CDR1 and CDR2 are SGHNT and YYREEE (reference sequence). This CDR3 has 14 amino acids. CDR3 sequence (DNA): TGTGCCAGCAATAAAGACAGGGGTAACACTGAAGCTTTCTTT. Amino acid sequence: CASNKDRGNTEAFF.

This chain uses TRBV5-1 with TRBJ2-5; TRBD2 matches at 9 bases. The CDR3 is made up of 17 amino acids. CDR1 and CDR2 from the germline V gene are SGHRS and YFSETQ. With 1 base clipped from V and 2 bases from J, the junction kept 9 bases outside the gene matches. For the CDR3, the DNA is TGCGCCAGCAGCTTGCGGCCTAGCGGGATGCAACAAGAGACCCAGTACTTC. Residues: CASSLRPSGMQQETQYF.

In this sample, this clone turned up a few times. The V and J genes are TRBV6-6 and TRBJ1-5; TRBD1 matches at 10 bases. This CDR3 spans 15 amino acids. Per the germline V gene, CDR1 is MNHNY and CDR2 is SVGAGI (reference sequence). The J segment lost 2 bases and the V segment lost 7 bases, leaving 5 bases of the junction unmatched. The CDR3 spells CASTDRGQGNQPQHF. Here the CDR3 DNA reads TGTGCCAGCACCGACAGGGGGCAGGGCAATCAGCCCCAGCATTTT.

As for this clone: The same CDR3 arises from other DNA sequences in this sample as well. This chain joins TRBV28 and TRBJ1-2; TRBD1 agrees at 9 bases. The J segment lost 7 bases and the V segment lost 6 bases, leaving 9 bases of the junction unmatched. CDR3 length equals 14 residues. Germline V gene data show CDR1 as MDHEN and CDR2 as SYDVKM. The CDR3, as DNA: TGTGCCAGCAGCCCACGGACAGGGGAGAGTGGCTACACCTTC. Translation: CASSPRTGESGYTF.

The chain combines TRBV15 with TRBJ2-1; TRBD2 matches at 8 bases. From germline, CDR1 is LNHNV and CDR2 YYDKDF (reference sequence). The CDR3 runs 17 residues. Trimming removed 0 bases from V and 3 bases from J; junction bases left unmatched: 7. CDR3 sequence reads: CATSRDRGGTSYNEQFF. The CDR3 bases are TGTGCCACCAGCAGAGATCGGGGGGGAACAAGCTACAATGAGCAGTTCTTC.

The V call is TRBV11-2, the J call TRBJ2-7, with no clear D. CDR1 and CDR2 from the germline V gene are SGHAT and FQNNGV. CDR3 length equals 14 residues. V was shortened by 2 bases and J by 2 bases, with 10 bases between the two germline ends. As DNA, the CDR3 is TGTGCCAGCAGCTTACGGGCTTACACCTACGAGCAGTACTTC. Translated, it gives CASSLRAYTYEQYF.

V and J are TRBV9 and TRBJ2-2; 11 nucleotides agree with TRBD2. This CDR3 comprises 16 residues. V trimming: 1 base; J trimming: 5 bases; junction bases outside the gene matches: 4. CDR1 is SGDLS, CDR2 YYNGEE, per germline. In DNA form, the CDR3 reads TGTGCCAGCAGCGTACTCCCTAGCGGGAGGACCGGGGAGCTGTTTTTT. The encoded protein is CASSVLPSGRTGELFF.

This chain uses TRBV28 with TRBJ2-3; TRBD2 is a possible D gene (6 bases). V shed 8 bases and J shed 3 bases, with 9 bases lying between them. Germline V gives CDR1 MDHEN, CDR2 SYDVKM. The length of the CDR3 is 12 residues. The CDR3 is CASWGRTDTQYF. Here the CDR3 DNA reads TGTGCCAGCTGGGGGAGGACAGATACGCAGTATTTT.

The chain employs TRBV6-5 and TRBJ2-2; 9 bases are shared with TRBD1. The CDR3 sequence is 13 residues long. The ends lost 7 bases at V and 6 bases at J; junction bases unmatched: 3. Looked up from germline, CDR1 is MNHEY and CDR2 is SVGAGI. In DNA form, the CDR3 reads TGTGCCAGCAAACAGGGGGCGGCCGGGGAGCTGTTTTTT. Residues: CASKQGAAGELFF.

V is TRBV7-9 and J is TRBJ2-1; 10 bases line up with TRBD1. This CDR3 spans 16 amino acids. From germline, CDR1 is SEHNR and CDR2 FQNEAQ (reference sequence). Germline trimming cut 3 bases from V and 4 bases from J; bases unmatched to any gene: 6. In DNA, the CDR3 is TGTGCCAGCAGCTTTGATCCGGGACAGGGGTACAATGAGCAGTTCTTC. Translation gives CASSFDPGQGYNEQFF.

This clone was counted between two and nine times. This rearrangement joins TRBV5-6 to TRBJ2-2; 12 bases are a match to TRBD2. The CDR3 spans 18 residues. CDR1 and CDR2 (germline): SGHDT, YYEEEE. Trimming cost V 5 bases and J 2 bases; bases outside gene matches: 10. CDR3 sequence: CASSPPWGLAGNTGELFF. CDR3 bases: TGTGCCAGCAGTCCCCCCTGGGGACTAGCGGGCAACACCGGGGAGCTGTTTTTT.

This chain uses TRBV28 with TRBJ2-1, with 7 bases matching TRBD2. CDR3 size: 16 residues. Germline V gene data show CDR1 as MDHEN and CDR2 as SYDVKM. V was clipped by 8 bases and J by 1 base; unmatched bases: 11. The chain's CDR3 is CASLPHSSGSYNEQFF. In DNA, the CDR3 is TGTGCCAGCCTGCCCCACTCTAGCGGATCCTACAATGAGCAGTTCTTC.

The chain has TRBV19 and TRBJ1-3; D uncertain. The CDR3 runs to 16 residues. Germline CDR1 reads LNHDA; CDR2 reads SQIVND (reference sequence). Trimming pared 5 bases from V and 1 base from J, leaving 15 bases between. The CDR3 coding sequence is TGTGCCAGTAGTCTTCGGGTCCTAGCTTCTGGAAACACCATATATTTT. Protein: CASSLRVLASGNTIYF.

The chain combines TRBV5-8 with TRBJ2-5; 12 nucleotides align to TRBD2. The closer fit of TRBJ2-7 to the DNA end suggests the J call may be wrong. This CDR3 is built from 17 residues. Germline assignment: CDR1 SGHTS and CDR2 YDEGEE. This CDR3 is CASSLVPSGRASYEQYF. For the CDR3, the DNA is TGTGCCAGCAGCTTGGTGCCTAGCGGGAGGGCCTCCTACGAGCAGTACTTC.

The V gene is TRBV11-3, the J gene TRBJ2-1; TRBD2 aligns across 9 bases. This CDR3 region has 16 residues. With V trimmed by 5 bases and J by 3 bases, 8 bases remained unmatched. Germline values: CDR1 SGHNT, CDR2 YENEEA. The CDR3 coding sequence is TGTGCCAGCAGCCGAACCGGGACTAGCAACTACAATGAGCAGTTCTTC. This sequence encodes CASSRTGTSNYNEQFF.

This chain links TRBV2 with TRBJ1-2; D is unclear. The V and J ends lost 4 bases and 8 bases respectively, with 20 bases between them. CDR1 is SNHLY, CDR2 FYNNEI, per germline. The CDR3 totals 15 residues. CDR3 sequence reads: CASSVVHRNPGGYTF. CDR3 coding DNA: TGTGCCAGCAGTGTGGTACACCGAAACCCCGGGGGCTACACCTTC. The complete variable domain, with remaining parts taken from reference TRBV2 and TRBJ1-2, reads EPEVTQTPSHQVTQMGQEVILRCVPISNHLYFYWYRQILGQKVEFLVSFYNNEISEKSEIFDDQFSVERPDGSNFTLKIRSTKLEDSAMYFCASSVVHRNPGGYTFGSGTRLTVV.

The J gene is TRBJ2-5, the V gene TRBV20-1; D not resolved. Looked up from germline, CDR1 is DFQATT and CDR2 is SNEGSKA (reference sequence). The CDR3 is 11 amino acids. Between the trimmed V and J ends, which lost 5 bases and 6 bases, there was a span of 10 bases. The CDR3 loop reads CSALGPQTQYF. The CDR3 DNA sequence: TGCAGTGCTTTGGGTCCTCAGACCCAGTACTTC.